This TCR beta chain was profiled in a study of cytomegalovirus exposure and HLA in healthy donors. A remark on this clone: Its target is unknown.

Both 60 Vbeta primers and 13 Jbeta primers went into the PCR. The repertoire was sequenced with immunoSEQ multiplex PCR; TCRdb's copy has only in-frame clones and lacks some. The repertoire includes 150,000 to 200,000 clones, about four fifths of them detected once, and 1.5% to 2% sits in the top ten. Whole-study results and caveats: CMV serostatus was the only recorded immune exposure for donors. It was assumed in the presence/absence analyses that sequencing depth was roughly uniform across donors. Several of the most significant clusters appeared linked to common viral pathogens, based on a later analysis.

CDR3 length: 14 residues. Germline V gives CDR1 KGHSH, CDR2 LQKENI. Germline trimming cut 6 bases from V and 4 bases from J; bases unmatched to any gene: 6. The TCR sequence derives from a man younger than 35 in good health and CMV-seronegative. This chain joins TRBV18 and TRBJ1-5; the match to TRBD1 covers 7 bases. The sequencing input was PBMCs. The DNA of the CDR3 is TGTGCCAGCTCCGTGGACAGGTCGAATCAGCCCCAGCATTTT. This gives the protein CASSVDRSNQPQHF.